What follows describes a single T cell receptor (beta chain). Generated by immunoSEQ multiplex PCR, the TCRdb table keeps only in-frame clones and is missing some. The sample lists around 130,000 clones; about 96% were seen once. The record originates from a study of T cell changes during pregnancy in multiple sclerosis. Trimming removed 6 bases from V and 4 bases from J; junction bases left unmatched: 12. Germline V gives CDR1 ENHRY, CDR2 SYGVKD. This CDR3 has 16 residues. Sequences were derived from peripheral blood, sampled after pregnancy. The chain has TRBV10-3 and TRBJ2-1; 7 bases line up with TRBD1. This clonotype was obtained from a female donor with multiple sclerosis, enrolled in a pregnancy study. In DNA form, the CDR3 reads TGTGCCATCAGCTTATCGGGACAGAGCCTATACAATGAGCAGTTCTTC. Amino acid sequence: CAISLSGQSLYNEQFF.